One TCR beta chain is described in this entry. In TCRdb, the 5' RACE reads were re-called with MiXCR into one record per CDR3 protein. The sample shows about 260,000 distinct CDR3 sequences, roughly 5.2% of them seen only once. This sample was taken from a study of T cells after yellow fever vaccination. This receptor was identified in a man aged 18-30 years who received the YFV17D yellow fever vaccine. The input for sequencing was CD4+ T cells sorted from PBMCs, taken on the day of the yellow fever booster vaccination.

This chain's CDR3 is CASSFQQGAITDTQYF. CDR3 bases: TGTGCCAGCAGCTTCCAACAGGGGGCGATCACAGATACGCAGTATTTT. The chain joins TRBV7-2 to TRBJ2-3; 9 positions agree with TRBD1. This CDR3 has 16 residues. Germline values: CDR1 SGHTA, CDR2 FQGNSA. Trimming at V came to 3 bases and at J to 2 bases, leaving 6 bases not matched to a gene.